The TCR beta chain under discussion was sequenced for a study of blood T cell repertoires in COVID-19. This CDR3 spans 14 amino acids. Germline V gene data show CDR1 as SGHKS and CDR2 as YYEKEE (reference sequence). Deletions cut 0 bases from V and 1 base from J, with 7 bases between. Profiled with immunoSEQ multiplex PCR; TCRdb holds only in-frame clones, not every one. The sample lists 150,000 or so clones; around nine tenths were seen once. The sample taken for sequencing was peripheral blood. The rearrangement links TRBV5-5 to TRBJ2-5; possible D gene TRBD2, 6 bases. This TCR derives from a man aged 60 to 69 with active or convalescent COVID-19. The CDR3 nucleotides are TGTGCCAGCAGCTTGGCCGGGAGCCAAGAGACCCAGTACTTC. Translating gives CASSLAGSQETQYF.